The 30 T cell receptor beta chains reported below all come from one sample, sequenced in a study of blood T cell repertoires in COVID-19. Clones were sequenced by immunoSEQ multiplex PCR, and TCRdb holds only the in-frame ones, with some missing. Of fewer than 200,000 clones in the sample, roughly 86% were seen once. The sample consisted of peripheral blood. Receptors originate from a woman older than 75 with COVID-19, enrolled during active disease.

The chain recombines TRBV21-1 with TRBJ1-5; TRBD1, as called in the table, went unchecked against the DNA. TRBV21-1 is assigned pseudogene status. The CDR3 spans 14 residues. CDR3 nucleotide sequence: TGTTCAACTCCACAGGGGGACAGATATCAGCCCCAGCATTTT. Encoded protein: CSTPQGDRYQPQHF.

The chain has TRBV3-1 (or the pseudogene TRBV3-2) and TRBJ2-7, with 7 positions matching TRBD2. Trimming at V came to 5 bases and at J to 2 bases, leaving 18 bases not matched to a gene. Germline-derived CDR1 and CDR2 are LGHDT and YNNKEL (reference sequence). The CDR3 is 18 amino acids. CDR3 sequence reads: CASSRAPVGREFTYEQYF. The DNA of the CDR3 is TGTGCCAGCAGCAGGGCCCCTGTTGGGCGGGAGTTCACCTACGAGCAGTACTTC.

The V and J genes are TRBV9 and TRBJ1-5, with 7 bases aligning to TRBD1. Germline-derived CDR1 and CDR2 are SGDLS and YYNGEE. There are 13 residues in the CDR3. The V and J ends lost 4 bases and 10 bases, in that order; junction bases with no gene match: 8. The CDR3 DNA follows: TGTGCCAGCAGCCCACAGGGGATCAGCCCCCAGCATTTT. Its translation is CASSPQGISPQHF. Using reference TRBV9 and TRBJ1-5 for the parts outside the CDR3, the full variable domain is DSGVTQTPKHLITATGQRVTLRCSPRSGDLSVYWYQQSLDQGLQFLIQYYNGEERAKGNILERFSAQQFPDLHSELNLSSLELGDSALYFCASSPQGISPQHFGDGTRLSIL.

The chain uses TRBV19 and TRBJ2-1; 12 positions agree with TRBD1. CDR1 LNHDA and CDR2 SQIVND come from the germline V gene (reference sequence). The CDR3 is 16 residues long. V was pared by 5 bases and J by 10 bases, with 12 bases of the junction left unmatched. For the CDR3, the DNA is TGTGCCAGTAGTGCTCCGGGGACAGGGGGCTTTTTGGAGCAGTTCTTC. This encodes CASSAPGTGGFLEQFF. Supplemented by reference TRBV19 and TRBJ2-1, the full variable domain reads DGGITQSPKYLFRKEGQNVTLSCEQNLNHDAMYWYRQDPGQGLRLIYYSQIVNDFQKGDIAEGYSVSREKKESFPLTVTSAQKNPTAFYLCASSAPGTGGFLEQFFGPGTRLTVL.

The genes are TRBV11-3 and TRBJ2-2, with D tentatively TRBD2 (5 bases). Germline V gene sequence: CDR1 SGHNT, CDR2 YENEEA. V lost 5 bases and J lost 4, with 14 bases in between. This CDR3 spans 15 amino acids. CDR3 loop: CASSPRGGSTGELFF. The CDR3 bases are TGTGCCAGCAGCCCCCGGGGTGGTTCCACCGGGGAGCTGTTTTTT.

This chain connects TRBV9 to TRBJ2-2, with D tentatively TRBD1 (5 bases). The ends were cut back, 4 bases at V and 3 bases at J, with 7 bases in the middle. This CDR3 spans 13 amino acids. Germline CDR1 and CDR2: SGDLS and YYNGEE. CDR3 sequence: CASSRGDTGELFF. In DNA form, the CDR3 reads TGTGCCAGCAGCAGGGGCGACACCGGGGAGCTGTTTTTT. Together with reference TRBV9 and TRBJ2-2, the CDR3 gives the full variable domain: DSGVTQTPKHLITATGQRVTLRCSPRSGDLSVYWYQQSLDQGLQFLIQYYNGEERAKGNILERFSAQQFPDLHSELNLSSLELGDSALYFCASSRGDTGELFFGEGSRLTVL.

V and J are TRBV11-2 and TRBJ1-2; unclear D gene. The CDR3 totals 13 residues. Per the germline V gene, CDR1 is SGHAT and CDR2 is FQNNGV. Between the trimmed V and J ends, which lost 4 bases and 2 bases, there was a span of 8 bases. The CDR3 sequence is CASSSTLNYGYTF. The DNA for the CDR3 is TGTGCCAGCAGCTCAACATTGAACTATGGCTACACCTTC.

CDR3 residues: CASSPPGGGRNNEQFF. The CDR3 nucleotides are TGTGCCAGCAGCCCTCCAGGCGGAGGACGAAACAATGAGCAGTTCTTC. The gene calls are TRBV28 and TRBJ2-1; a weak D match, TRBD2 (5 bases). The V and J ends lost 6 bases and 5 bases respectively, with 20 bases between them. The CDR3 loop spans 16 amino acids. Germline-derived CDR1 and CDR2 are MDHEN and SYDVKM.

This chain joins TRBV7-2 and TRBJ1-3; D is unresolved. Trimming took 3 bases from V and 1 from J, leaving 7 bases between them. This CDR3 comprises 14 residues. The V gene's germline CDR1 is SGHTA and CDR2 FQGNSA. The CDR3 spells CASSFGFSGNTIYF. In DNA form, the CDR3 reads TGTGCCAGCAGCTTCGGGTTTTCTGGAAACACCATATATTTT.

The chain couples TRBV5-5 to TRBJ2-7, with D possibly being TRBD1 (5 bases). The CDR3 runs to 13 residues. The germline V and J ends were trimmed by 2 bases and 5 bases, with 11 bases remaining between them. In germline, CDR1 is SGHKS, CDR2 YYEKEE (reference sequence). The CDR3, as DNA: TGTGCCAGCAGCTTCTTACCGGACAACGAGCAGTACTTC. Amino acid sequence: CASSFLPDNEQYF.

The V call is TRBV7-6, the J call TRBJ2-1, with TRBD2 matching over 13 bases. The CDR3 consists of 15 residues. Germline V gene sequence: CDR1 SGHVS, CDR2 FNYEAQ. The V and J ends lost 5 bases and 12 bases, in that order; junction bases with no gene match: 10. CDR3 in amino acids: CASSLRTSGGRGQFF. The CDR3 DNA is TGTGCCAGCAGCCTGCGGACTAGCGGGGGCAGGGGGCAGTTCTTC.

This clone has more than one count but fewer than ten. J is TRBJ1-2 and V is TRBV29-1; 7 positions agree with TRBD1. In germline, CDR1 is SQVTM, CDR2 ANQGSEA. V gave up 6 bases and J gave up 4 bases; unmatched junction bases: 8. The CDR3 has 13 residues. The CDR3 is CSVRNRGGYGYTF. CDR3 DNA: TGCAGCGTCCGGAACAGGGGTGGCTATGGCTACACCTTC.

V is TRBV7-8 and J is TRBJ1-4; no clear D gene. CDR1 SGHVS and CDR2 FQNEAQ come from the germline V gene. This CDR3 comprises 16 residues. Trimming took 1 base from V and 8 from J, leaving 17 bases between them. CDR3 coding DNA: TGTGCCAGCAGCTTAGAGTGGGGAGGGTGGGAGGAAAAACTGTTTTTT. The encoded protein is CASSLEWGGWEEKLFF.

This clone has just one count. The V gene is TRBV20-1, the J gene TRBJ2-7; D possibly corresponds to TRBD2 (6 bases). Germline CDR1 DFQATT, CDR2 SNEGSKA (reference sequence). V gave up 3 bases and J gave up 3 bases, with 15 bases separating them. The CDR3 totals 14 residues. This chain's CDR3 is CSASSAGPLYEQYF. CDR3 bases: TGCAGTGCTAGTTCGGCGGGGCCCCTCTACGAGCAGTACTTC.

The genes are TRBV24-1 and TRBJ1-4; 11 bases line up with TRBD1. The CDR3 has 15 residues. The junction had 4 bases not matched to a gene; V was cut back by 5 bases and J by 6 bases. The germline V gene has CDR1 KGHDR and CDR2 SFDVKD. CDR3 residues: CATSVGGQGDEKLFF. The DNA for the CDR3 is TGTGCCACCAGTGTGGGGGGACAGGGGGATGAAAAACTGTTTTTT.

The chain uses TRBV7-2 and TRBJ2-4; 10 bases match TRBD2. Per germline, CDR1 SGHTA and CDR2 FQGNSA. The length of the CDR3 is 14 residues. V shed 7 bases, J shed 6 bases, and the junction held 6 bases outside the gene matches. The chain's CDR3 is CASKLAGILNIQYF. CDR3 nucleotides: TGTGCCAGCAAACTAGCGGGAATCTTAAACATTCAGTACTTC. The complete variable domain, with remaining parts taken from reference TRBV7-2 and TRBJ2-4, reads GAGVSQSPSNKVTEKGKDVELRCDPISGHTALYWYRQSLGQGLEFLIYFQGNSAPDKSGLPSDRFSAERTGGSVSTLTIQRTQQEDSAVYLCASKLAGILNIQYFGAGTRLSVL.

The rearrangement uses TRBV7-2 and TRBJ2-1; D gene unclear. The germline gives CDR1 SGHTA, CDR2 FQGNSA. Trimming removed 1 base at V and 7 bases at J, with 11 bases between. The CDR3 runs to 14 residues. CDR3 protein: CASSLGRANNEQFF. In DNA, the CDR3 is TGTGCCAGCAGCTTAGGGCGAGCGAATAATGAGCAGTTCTTC.

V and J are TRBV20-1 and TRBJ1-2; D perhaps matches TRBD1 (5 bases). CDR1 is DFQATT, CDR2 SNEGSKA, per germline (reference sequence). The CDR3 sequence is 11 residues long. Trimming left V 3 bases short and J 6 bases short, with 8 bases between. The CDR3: CSASRQNGYTF. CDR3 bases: TGCAGTGCTAGCCGACAGAATGGCTACACCTTC.

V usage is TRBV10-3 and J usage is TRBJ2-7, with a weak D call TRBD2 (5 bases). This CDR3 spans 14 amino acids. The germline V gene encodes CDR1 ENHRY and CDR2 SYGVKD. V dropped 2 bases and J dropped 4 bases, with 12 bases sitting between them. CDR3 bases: TGTGCCATCAGTGAGACCAACGGGGTTTACGAGCAGTACTTC. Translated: CAISETNGVYEQYF.

This CDR3 reads CASSLGRSTETQYF. The CDR3 nucleotides are TGTGCCAGCAGTTTAGGCAGGTCCACGGAGACCCAGTACTTC. The chain recombines TRBV28 with TRBJ2-5; D not certain. Trimming pared 2 bases from V and 5 bases from J, leaving 12 bases between. The CDR3 has 14 amino acids. Germline V gene sequence: CDR1 MDHEN, CDR2 SYDVKM.

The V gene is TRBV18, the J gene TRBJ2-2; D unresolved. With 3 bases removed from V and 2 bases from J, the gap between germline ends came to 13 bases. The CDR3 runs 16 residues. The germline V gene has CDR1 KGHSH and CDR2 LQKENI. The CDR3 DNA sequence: TGTGCCAGCTCACCCCTCCCCGGGTCAAACACCGGGGAGCTGTTTTTT. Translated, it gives CASSPLPGSNTGELFF.

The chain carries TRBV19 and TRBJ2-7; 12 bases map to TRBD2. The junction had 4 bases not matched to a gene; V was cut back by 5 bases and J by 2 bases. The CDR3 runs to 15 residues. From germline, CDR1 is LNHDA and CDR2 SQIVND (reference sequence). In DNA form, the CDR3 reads TGTGCCAGTAGTCAAGCTAGCGGGAGGGCCTACGAGCAGTACTTC. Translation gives CASSQASGRAYEQYF.

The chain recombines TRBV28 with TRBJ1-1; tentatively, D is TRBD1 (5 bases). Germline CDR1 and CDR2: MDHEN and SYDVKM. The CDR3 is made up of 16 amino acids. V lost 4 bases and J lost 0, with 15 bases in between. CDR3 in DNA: TGTGCCAGCAGTTCGACCTGGGGGAGGCTGAACACTGAAGCTTTCTTT. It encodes CASSSTWGRLNTEAFF. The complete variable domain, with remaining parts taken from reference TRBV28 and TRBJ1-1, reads DVKVTQSSRYLVKRTGEKVFLECVQDMDHENMFWYRQDPGLGLRLIYFSYDVKMKEKGDIPEGYSVSREKKERFSLILESASTNQTSMYLCASSSTWGRLNTEAFFGQGTRLTVV.

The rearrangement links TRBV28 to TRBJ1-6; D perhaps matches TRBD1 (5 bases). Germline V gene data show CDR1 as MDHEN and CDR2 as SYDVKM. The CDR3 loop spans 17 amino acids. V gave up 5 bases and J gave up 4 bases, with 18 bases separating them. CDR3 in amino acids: CASSPSGGGLYNSPLHF. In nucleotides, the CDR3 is TGTGCCAGCAGTCCGTCGGGGGGTGGGCTATATAATTCACCCCTCCACTTT.

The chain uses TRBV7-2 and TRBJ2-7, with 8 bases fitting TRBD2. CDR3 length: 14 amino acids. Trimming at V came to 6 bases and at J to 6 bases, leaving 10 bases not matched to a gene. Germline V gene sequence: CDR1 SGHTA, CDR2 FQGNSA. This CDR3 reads CASSPSPTSGEQYF. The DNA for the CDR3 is TGTGCCAGCAGTCCCTCCCCAACTAGCGGCGAGCAGTACTTC.

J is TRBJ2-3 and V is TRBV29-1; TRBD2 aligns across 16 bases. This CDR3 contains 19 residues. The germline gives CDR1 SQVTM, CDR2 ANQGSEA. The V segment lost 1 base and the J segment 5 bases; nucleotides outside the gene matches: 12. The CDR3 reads CSVEGPGLAGGPYGDTQYF. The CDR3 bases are TGCAGCGTTGAAGGCCCGGGACTAGCGGGAGGGCCATATGGAGATACGCAGTATTTT.

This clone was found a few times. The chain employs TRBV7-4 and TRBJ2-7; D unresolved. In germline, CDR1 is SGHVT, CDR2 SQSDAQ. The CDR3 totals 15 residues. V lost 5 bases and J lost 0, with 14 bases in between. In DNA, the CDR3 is TGTGCCAGCAGCACGTCCCTTAGCTACTCCTACGAGCAGTACTTC. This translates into CASSTSLSYSYEQYF.

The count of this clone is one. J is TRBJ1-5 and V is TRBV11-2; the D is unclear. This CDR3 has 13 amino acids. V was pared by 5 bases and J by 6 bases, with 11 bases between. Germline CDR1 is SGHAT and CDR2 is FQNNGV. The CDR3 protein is CASSQDIVQPQHF. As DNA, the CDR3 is TGTGCCAGCAGCCAGGATATCGTTCAGCCCCAGCATTTT.

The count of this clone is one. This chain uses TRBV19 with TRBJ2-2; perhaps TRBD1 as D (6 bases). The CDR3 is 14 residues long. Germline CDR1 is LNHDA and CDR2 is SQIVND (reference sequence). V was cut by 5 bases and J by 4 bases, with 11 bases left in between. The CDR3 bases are TGTGCCAGTAGTCGGACAGTCGGCACCGGGGAGCTGTTTTTT. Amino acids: CASSRTVGTGELFF.

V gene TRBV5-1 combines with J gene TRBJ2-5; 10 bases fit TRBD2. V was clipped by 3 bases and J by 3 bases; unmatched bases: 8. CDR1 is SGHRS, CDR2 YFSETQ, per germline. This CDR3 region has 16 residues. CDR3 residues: CASSSGRLAGEETQYF. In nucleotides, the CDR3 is TGCGCCAGCAGCTCGGGCAGACTAGCGGGTGAAGAGACCCAGTACTTC. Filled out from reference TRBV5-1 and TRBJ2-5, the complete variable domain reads KAGVTQTPRYLIKTRGQQVTLSCSPISGHRSVSWYQQTPGQGLQFLFEYFSETQRNKGNFPGRFSGRQFSNSRSEMNVSTLELGDSALYLCASSSGRLAGEETQYFGPGTRLLVL.